Each of the 18 T cell receptor beta chains below was sequenced from the same sample in a study of shared clonotypes between healthy human individuals. Here immunoSEQ multiplex PCR was the method, and the copy in TCRdb shows in-frame clones only, minus some. The table includes millions of clones, 90% to 95% detected once. The sequenced material came from naive CD4+ T cells sorted from blood. Subset meaning: CD45RA+ positively selected. The origin of the receptors is a young man in good health.

J is TRBJ2-6 and V is TRBV6-6, with D unclear. CDR1 and CDR2 from the germline V gene are MNHNY and SVGAGI (reference sequence). V was clipped by 4 bases and J by 0 bases, with 7 bases between them. CDR3 length: 15 residues. The CDR3 sequence: CASSLEVSGANVLTF. The CDR3 DNA reads as TGTGCCAGCAGTTTAGAGGTCTCTGGGGCCAACGTCCTGACTTTC.

The chain carries TRBV6-5 and TRBJ1-1, with D tentatively TRBD1 (6 bases). The V gene's germline CDR1 is MNHEY and CDR2 SVGAGI. The CDR3 is 15 residues long. V was shortened by 5 bases and J by 0 bases, with 13 bases between the two germline ends. Written as DNA, the CDR3 is TGTGCCAGCAGTATAGCAGGACAGTTGAACACTGAAGCTTTCTTT. This sequence encodes CASSIAGQLNTEAFF.

The CDR3 DNA follows: TGTGCCAGCAGTTATTGGCGAGGGGGCTATGAGCAGTTCTTC. Its translation is CASSYWRGGYEQFF. This chain uses TRBV27 with TRBJ2-1, with 7 bases identical to TRBD1. V lost 4 bases to trimming and J lost 8 bases; unmatched junction nucleotides: 8. CDR3 length: 14 amino acids. CDR1 and CDR2 from the germline V gene are MNHEY and SMNVEV (reference sequence).

The chain links TRBV28 to TRBJ2-7; D remains ambiguous. The germline V gene has CDR1 MDHEN and CDR2 SYDVKM. Deletions cut 2 bases from V and 4 bases from J, with 15 bases between. CDR3 length: 15 amino acids. This CDR3 is CASSLAGFGSYEQYF. CDR3 bases: TGTGCCAGCAGTTTAGCAGGCTTCGGTAGTTACGAGCAGTACTTC.

As to this clone: Other DNA sequences in the same sample also yield this CDR3. The chain is built from TRBV5-4 and TRBJ2-7; no reliable D call. In germline, CDR1 is SGHNT, CDR2 YYREEE (reference sequence). This CDR3 has 14 residues. V was cut by 2 bases and J by 0 bases, with 9 bases left in between. CDR3 loop: CASSLSGNSYEQYF. In DNA form, the CDR3 reads TGTGCCAGCAGCTTAAGTGGAAACTCCTACGAGCAGTACTTC. Full variable domain (outside the CDR3, taken from reference TRBV5-4 and TRBJ2-7): ETGVTQSPTHLIKTRGQQVTLRCSSQSGHNTVSWYQQALGQGPQFIFQYYREEENGRGNFPPRFSGLQFPNYSSELNVNALELDDSALYLCASSLSGNSYEQYFGPGTRLTVT.

The rearrangement links TRBV10-1 to TRBJ2-3, with D hard to call. Germline V gene sequence: CDR1 WNHNN, CDR2 SYGVQD (reference sequence). The CDR3 contains 13 residues. Trimming removed 6 bases at V and 1 base at J, with 8 bases between. In DNA, the CDR3 is TGCGCCAGCAGCGTACCGGGCACAGATACGCAGTATTTT. It yields the protein CASSVPGTDTQYF.

The chain employs TRBV6-1 and TRBJ1-2; tentatively, D is TRBD1 (6 bases). The V and J ends lost 10 bases and 1 base respectively, with 19 bases between them. This CDR3 region has 15 residues. CDR1 and CDR2 from the germline V gene are MNHNS and SASEGT. The CDR3 coding sequence is TGTGCCACCACCGCACAGGGAGGGGGTAACTATGGCTACACCTTC. It specifies CATTAQGGGNYGYTF.

This clone was seen a few times. The V gene is TRBV2, the J gene TRBJ1-5, with unresolved D. V was pared by 2 bases and J by 3 bases, with 8 bases between. Germline CDR1 reads SNHLY; CDR2 reads FYNNEI. This CDR3 is 14 amino acids long. CDR3: CASSERQLNQPQHF. The CDR3, as DNA: TGTGCCAGCAGTGAACGGCAACTCAATCAGCCCCAGCATTTT.

The rearrangement joins TRBV6-1 to TRBJ2-7; possibly TRBD1 for D (6 bases). CDR1 MNHNS and CDR2 SASEGT come from the germline V gene. The ends were cut back, 6 bases at V and 6 bases at J, with 15 bases in the middle. CDR3 length: 13 amino acids. The CDR3 nucleotides read TGTGCCAGCAGCTACAGGGATTCAGGCGAGCAGTACTTC. Its translation: CASSYRDSGEQYF.

V gene TRBV29-1 combines with J gene TRBJ2-3; D gene unclear. CDR1 is SQVTM and CDR2 is ANQGSEA in the germline V gene. The CDR3 has 13 amino acids. Trimming removed 7 bases from V and 10 bases from J, with 21 bases in between. The CDR3 DNA reads as TGCAGCGCTATGATCCCCCCAAAAGTCGCGCAGTATTTT. This sequence encodes CSAMIPPKVAQYF.

The chain couples TRBV27 to TRBJ2-7; 8 bases fit TRBD1. V dropped 3 bases and J dropped 1; count of bases not matched to a gene: 5. The CDR3 spans 15 residues. Germline V gives CDR1 MNHEY, CDR2 SMNVEV (reference sequence). CDR3 DNA: TGTGCCAGCAGTTTCCCGGGACAGGCGTCCTACGAGCAGTACTTC. This encodes CASSFPGQASYEQYF.

This clone has just one count. The rearrangement links TRBV7-8 to TRBJ1-1; a weak D match, TRBD1 (6 bases). The V end lost 5 bases, the J end lost 4 bases, and 23 bases lay between the germline ends. The CDR3 has 17 residues. CDR1 SGHVS and CDR2 FQNEAQ come from the germline V gene. The chain's CDR3 is CASSRVLRGRVGTEAFF. The CDR3 coding sequence is TGTGCCAGCAGCAGGGTTTTGCGGGGGCGGGTCGGCACTGAAGCTTTCTTT.

Remarks on this clone: The same CDR3 also results from other DNA sequences found in this sample. The V call is TRBV18, the J call TRBJ2-6, with a tentative D call TRBD2 (6 bases). This CDR3 contains 17 residues. Germline V gene data show CDR1 as KGHSH and CDR2 as LQKENI. Deletions cut 2 bases from V and 0 bases from J, with 11 bases between. This CDR3 is CASSPGTGVSGANVLTF. CDR3 nucleotide sequence: TGTGCCAGCTCACCAGGGACGGGGGTCTCTGGGGCCAACGTCCTGACTTTC.

V gene TRBV5-4 combines with J gene TRBJ1-4; D is undetermined. Trimming took off 2 bases at V and 3 bases at J, with 5 bases between the two ends. Looked up from germline, CDR1 is SGHNT and CDR2 is YYREEE (reference sequence). The CDR3 runs to 13 residues. The CDR3 protein is CASSFGSNEKLFF. CDR3 DNA sequence: TGTGCCAGCAGCTTTGGGTCTAATGAAAAACTGTTTTTT.

A remark on this clone: Other DNA sequences in the sample encode the same CDR3. V is TRBV18 and J is TRBJ1-4; possibly TRBD1 for D (5 bases). The germline V gene has CDR1 KGHSH and CDR2 LQKENI. V shed 5 bases and J shed 0 bases, with 7 bases lying between them. This CDR3 region has 14 residues. CDR3 protein: CASSSGTTNEKLFF. The CDR3 DNA reads TGTGCCAGCTCATCAGGGACAACTAATGAAAAACTGTTTTTT.

This rearrangement joins TRBV29-1 to TRBJ2-7, with D possibly TRBD2 on 6 matching bases. V shed 0 bases and J shed 3 bases, with 15 bases lying between them. The V gene's germline CDR1 is SQVTM and CDR2 ANQGSEA. The CDR3 spans 15 residues. The CDR3 here is CSVEEWTKSVYEQYF. The DNA of the CDR3 is TGCAGCGTTGAAGAGTGGACTAAATCAGTCTACGAGCAGTACTTC.

The gene calls are TRBV5-6 and TRBJ2-3; 7 bases are a match to TRBD1. V shed 4 bases and J 0 bases; nucleotides not matched to a gene: 5. This CDR3 has 15 amino acids. The V gene's germline CDR1 is SGHDT and CDR2 YYEEEE. CDR3 in DNA: TGTGCCAGCAGCCAGACAGGGTTTAGCACAGATACGCAGTATTTT. This sequence encodes CASSQTGFSTDTQYF.

The chain is built from TRBV4-1 and TRBJ2-2; D is undetermined. The CDR3 sequence is 15 residues long. The germline gives CDR1 MGHRA, CDR2 YSYEKL. The V end lost 4 bases, the J end lost 0 bases, and 9 bases lay between the germline ends. CDR3 DNA sequence: TGCGCCAGCAGCCCCCGAGATCCGAACACCGGGGAGCTGTTTTTT. It specifies CASSPRDPNTGELFF.